This T cell receptor (beta chain) emerged from a study of T-cell reconstitution after alpha-beta-depleted transplantation in children. The germline V gene encodes CDR1 SGHRS and CDR2 YFSETQ. Unmatched junction bases numbered 4, after V lost 0 bases and J lost 0 bases. The CDR3 loop spans 16 amino acids. Preparation of the TCRbeta library involved a method that used unique molecular identifiers. TCRdb fed the PCR reads into MiXCR, producing one record per CDR3 protein. Among 210,000 or so distinct CDR3 sequences listed, about a tenth were seen once. This specimen was PBMCs from the stem cell graft donor, taken from the stem cell graft. The TCR comes from a human donor who donated a stem cell graft to a child with acute lymphoblastic leukemia. The rearrangement joins TRBV5-1 to TRBJ2-5, with 8 bases matching TRBD2. The CDR3 reads CASSLGTAGDQETQYF. As DNA, the CDR3 is TGCGCCAGCAGCTTGGGAACAGCGGGGGACCAAGAGACCCAGTACTTC. The variable domain in full, completed from reference TRBV5-1 and TRBJ2-5, reads KAGVTQTPRYLIKTRGQQVTLSCSPISGHRSVSWYQQTPGQGLQFLFEYFSETQRNKGNFPGRFSGRQFSNSRSEMNVSTLELGDSALYLCASSLGTAGDQETQYFGPGTRLLVL.